This entry lists 22 T cell receptor beta chains sequenced from one sample in a study of spatial heterogeneity in lung cancer. Documented time point: sample taken at primary tumor resection. MiXCR was run by TCRdb on the 5' RACE reads, yielding one entry per CDR3 protein. The table lists 450 to 650 distinct CDR3 sequences, roughly 16% of them singletons. The input for sequencing was normal lung tissue next to the tumor, taken at surgery. These receptors were collected from a male donor with early-stage non-small cell lung cancer.

Judged by abundance, this clonotype is large. A library made for alpha chains picked up this beta chain off target, so its size means little. The CDR3 DNA follows: TGTGCCAGCAGCCCCCGACAGGGGGCGATCTACGAGCAGTACTTC. It specifies CASSPRQGAIYEQYF. This chain connects TRBV2 to TRBJ2-7, with TRBD1 identical over 10 bases. Germline CDR1 is SNHLY and CDR2 is FYNNEI. The CDR3 runs to 15 residues. With V trimmed by 6 bases and J by 3 bases, 8 bases remained unmatched.

With regard to this clonotype: A library prepared for alpha chains yielded this beta chain as an off-target read; its size is of little meaning. The rearrangement links TRBV2 to TRBJ2-7; no firm D call. This CDR3 is built from 12 residues. Trimming shortened V by 2 bases and J by 2 bases, and 4 bases separated the two germline ends. Germline V gives CDR1 SNHLY, CDR2 FYNNEI. The chain's CDR3 is CASSEKTYEQYF. CDR3 nucleotides: TGTGCCAGCAGTGAAAAAACCTACGAGCAGTACTTC.

By share, this clonotype ranks as medium-sized. The library was designed around alpha chains, so this beta chain is a stray read whose abundance carries little weight. The V call is TRBV28, the J call TRBJ2-3, with D perhaps matching TRBD1 or TRBD2 (5 bases each). Germline V lookup: CDR1 MDHEN, CDR2 SYDVKM. The CDR3 runs to 15 residues. V gave up 6 bases and J gave up 2 bases, with 15 bases separating them. The CDR3 sequence is CASSYGGDLTDTQYF. For the CDR3, the DNA is TGTGCCAGCAGCTATGGGGGAGACCTCACAGATACGCAGTATTTT.

This clonotype ranks as medium-sized (0.01 to 0.1%). In a library made to pick up alpha chains, this beta chain is a stray read with a size that means little. J is TRBJ2-1 and V is TRBV7-2; 12 bases align to TRBD2. Trimming removed 1 base from V and 13 bases from J; junction bases left unmatched: 5. The CDR3 runs to 14 residues. Germline CDR1 is SGHTA and CDR2 is FQGNSA. CDR3 bases: TGTGCCAGCAGCTTAGAGTTGACTAGCGGGAGACAGTTCTTC. Encoded protein: CASSLELTSGRQFF. Full variable domain (rest looked up from reference TRBV7-2 and TRBJ2-1): GAGVSQSPSNKVTEKGKDVELRCDPISGHTALYWYRQSLGQGLEFLIYFQGNSAPDKSGLPSDRFSAERTGGSVSTLTIQRTQQEDSAVYLCASSLELTSGRQFFGPGTRLTVL.

In this sample, this clonotype turned up a few times. The library was designed around alpha chains, so this beta chain is a stray read whose abundance carries little weight. The chain is built from TRBV7-9 and TRBJ2-3; D is possibly TRBD2 (6 bases). The CDR3 consists of 14 residues. CDR1 is SEHNR and CDR2 is FQNEAQ in the germline V gene (reference sequence). With 0 bases removed from V and 10 bases from J, the gap between germline ends came to 14 bases. CDR3 coding DNA: TGTGCCAGCAGCTTAGCGCTCCTAGCGCAGGCGCAGTATTTT. Amino acids: CASSLALLAQAQYF.

With respect to this clonotype: A much larger clone differs from this one at a single base, so this may be a read error. Found in a library prepared for alpha chains, this beta chain is an off-target read, and its abundance has little meaning. This chain connects TRBV7-2 to TRBJ2-7, with a weak D call TRBD1 (5 bases). Germline V gene lookup returns CDR1 SGHTA and CDR2 FQGNSA. CDR3 length: 11 residues. This CDR3 is CVSSLRGEQYF. Here the CDR3 DNA reads TGTGTCAGCAGCCTTAGGGGCGAGCAGTACTTC.

As concerns this clonotype: A read error is possible here, since a much larger clone lies one base away. Because this beta chain is a stray read in a library intended to capture alpha chains, its abundance should not be given much weight. The gene calls are TRBV24-1 and TRBJ2-1; no definite D call. The CDR3 runs 15 residues. The V gene's germline CDR1 is KGHDR and CDR2 SFDVKD. The CDR3 loop reads CVTSDLQLEGGEQFF. The CDR3 DNA reads TGTGTCACCAGTGATTTGCAGCTCGAAGGCGGTGAGCAGTTCTTC.

For this clonotype: Because this beta chain is a stray read in a library intended to capture alpha chains, its abundance should not be given much weight. This chain links TRBV3-1 with TRBJ2-7, with 15 positions matching TRBD2. CDR3 size: 17 residues. The J segment lost 2 bases and the V segment lost 2 bases, leaving 4 bases of the junction unmatched. From germline, CDR1 is LGHDT and CDR2 YNNKEL (reference sequence). The CDR3 nucleotides are TGTGCCAGCAGCCAATGGGGACTAGCGGGAGGACCCTACGAGCAGTACTTC. The encoded protein is CASSQWGLAGGPYEQYF.

As regards this clonotype: For a library built for alpha chains, this beta chain is a stray read; little rests on its size. The V call is TRBV2, the J call TRBJ2-5; TRBD1 aligns across 8 bases. The ends lost 1 base at V and 4 bases at J; junction bases unmatched: 5. The CDR3 has 15 residues. Germline V lookup: CDR1 SNHLY, CDR2 FYNNEI. CDR3 sequence: CASSEDRDRRETQYF. Here the CDR3 DNA reads TGTGCCAGCAGTGAAGATAGGGACAGGCGAGAGACCCAGTACTTC.

Sample share makes this clonotype large. At one end the junction does not follow the germline gene, possibly because of a read error. Little can be read into the size of this beta chain, an off-target read in a library designed for alpha chains. J is TRBJ2-4 and V is TRBV11-2; D remains unclear. CDR3 length: 12 residues. CDR1 is SGHAT and CDR2 is FQNNGV in the germline V gene. The CDR3 DNA reads TGTGCCAGCAGTTTAGCCAAAAACATTCAGTACTTC. Its protein is CASSLAKNIQYF. Full variable domain (outside the CDR3, taken from reference TRBV11-2 and TRBJ2-4): EAGVAQSPRYKIIEKRQSVAFWCNPISGHATLYWYQQILGQGPKLLIQFQNNGVVDDSQLPKDRFSAERLKGVDSTLKIQPAKLEDSAVYLCASSLAKNIQYFGAGTRLSVL.

Only a few counts were recorded for this clonotype. This beta chain represents an off-target read in a library built for alpha chains; its size is of limited meaning. The V and J genes are TRBV5-1 and TRBJ2-2; tentatively, D is TRBD1 (5 bases). Per the germline V gene, CDR1 is SGHRS and CDR2 is YFSETQ. This CDR3 comprises 17 residues. The CDR3 nucleotides are TGCGCGGATTCAGCGAGGACAACGGGTACGAACACCGGGGAGCTGTTTTTT. Residues: CADSARTTGTNTGELFF.

By frequency in the sample, this clonotype is hyperexpanded. Since it is a stray read in a library aimed at alpha chains, this beta chain has a size that is not meaningful. The rearrangement links TRBV7-6 to TRBJ2-7, with D maybe TRBD2 (5 bases). V was shortened by 2 bases and J by 2 bases, with 10 bases between the two germline ends. The CDR3 runs 14 residues. CDR1 SGHVS and CDR2 FNYEAQ come from the germline V gene. CDR3 in DNA: TGTGCCAGCAGCTTACTTTTCGGGGCCTACGAGCAGTACTTC. It encodes CASSLLFGAYEQYF.

Notes on this clonotype: One end of the junction does not line up with germline, which may come from a read error. This beta chain is a stray sequence in a library constructed for alpha chains; its clone size is not meaningful. The V gene is TRBV14, the J gene TRBJ1-6, with 7 bases identical to TRBD1. Germline V gene sequence: CDR1 SGHDN, CDR2 FVKESK. This CDR3 has 14 amino acids. Here the CDR3 DNA reads TGTGTCAGCAGCTTGGGACAGAGAAATTCACCCCTCCACTTT. Protein sequence: CVSSLGQRNSPLHF.

In regard to this clonotype: This beta chain slipped into a library made for alpha chains as a stray read, so its size is not meaningful. This sequence joins TRBV7-9 and TRBJ2-1, with D uncertain. V was shortened by 10 bases and J by 5 bases, with 3 bases between the two germline ends. Germline assignment: CDR1 SEHNR and CDR2 FQNEAQ (reference sequence). The CDR3 loop spans 9 amino acids. CDR3 protein: CANDNEQFF. As DNA, the CDR3 is TGTGCCAATGACAATGAGCAGTTCTTC.

In its sample, this clonotype ranks as large. This beta chain slipped into a library made for alpha chains as a stray read, so its size is not meaningful. The chain links TRBV7-8 to TRBJ2-3; 8 bases match TRBD2. The length of the CDR3 is 15 residues. Per the germline V gene, CDR1 is SGHVS and CDR2 is FQNEAQ. V trimming: 1 base; J trimming: 4 bases; junction bases outside the gene matches: 4. The DNA of the CDR3 is TGTGCCAGCAGCTTAGGGGGACTAGTCCCAGATACGCAGTATTTT. It specifies CASSLGGLVPDTQYF.

This clonotype was counted once. A much larger clone is a single base away; this may be a read error. With the library built for alpha chains, this beta chain is off target and its frequency is not meaningful. This chain uses TRBV20-1 with TRBJ2-2; TRBD1 matches at 9 bases. CDR1 is DFQATT and CDR2 is SNEGSKA in the germline V gene (reference sequence). The CDR3 sequence is 14 residues long. The DNA of the CDR3 is TGCAGTGCAACCGGGACAGGGAACACCGGGGAGCCGTTTTTT. This translates into CSATGTGNTGEPFF.

Judged by abundance, this clonotype is medium-sized. Found in a library prepared for alpha chains, this beta chain is an off-target read, and its abundance has little meaning. The J gene is TRBJ2-7, the V gene TRBV29-1, with TRBD1 matching over 9 bases. This CDR3 spans 14 amino acids. V lost 3 bases and J lost 4; bases outside the gene matches: 7. Germline V lookup: CDR1 SQVTM, CDR2 ANQGSEA. CDR3 in amino acids: CSVETGTGLYEQYF. The DNA for the CDR3 is TGCAGCGTTGAGACCGGGACAGGGTTGTACGAGCAGTACTTC.

This clonotype appeared a few times. This beta chain is off target for a library built for alpha chains, so its abundance means little. The V call is TRBV2, the J call TRBJ2-3, with D uncertain. V dropped 8 bases and J dropped 6 bases, with 6 bases sitting between them. The CDR3 runs 10 residues. The germline CDR1 and CDR2 sequences are SNHLY and FYNNEI. CDR3 coding DNA: TGTGCCAGCGACCGGGATACGCAGTATTTT. Its protein is CASDRDTQYF.

With regard to this clonotype: Because the library targeted alpha chains, this beta chain is an off-target read whose size means little. V usage is TRBV20-1 and J usage is TRBJ2-7, with D uncertain. CDR1 is DFQATT and CDR2 is SNEGSKA in the germline V gene (reference sequence). The V end was cut by 0 bases, the J end by 2 bases, with 5 bases between. The CDR3 runs 12 residues. For the CDR3, the DNA is TGCAGTGCTAGAGATCTGACCTACGAGCAGTACTTC. As protein: CSARDLTYEQYF.

This clonotype is labeled medium-sized (0.01 to 0.1%). With the library built for alpha chains, this beta chain is off target and its frequency is not meaningful. The V and J genes are TRBV7-6 and TRBJ2-3; D might be TRBD1 (7 bases). The CDR3 runs 13 residues. Trimming stripped 5 bases from V and 4 bases from J, with 10 bases between. Germline V gene sequence: CDR1 SGHVS, CDR2 FNYEAQ. Here the CDR3 reads CASSQGGADTQYF. CDR3 sequence (DNA): TGTGCCAGCAGCCAGGGGGGCGCAGATACGCAGTATTTT.

The table lists this clonotype with a few counts. An end of the junction does not agree with germline; a read error may underlie this. This beta chain represents an off-target read in a library built for alpha chains; its size is of limited meaning. J is TRBJ1-5 and V is TRBV7-2; D is uncertain. Per the germline V gene, CDR1 is SGHTA and CDR2 is FQGNSA. The CDR3 contains 15 residues. The CDR3 nucleotides are TGTGCCAGCAGCCCGATGAGAGGCAGCAATCAGCACCAGCATTTT. Its translation: CASSPMRGSNQHQHF.

By proportion, this clonotype is large. Because this beta chain is a stray read in a library intended to capture alpha chains, its abundance should not be given much weight. The chain links TRBV27 to TRBJ2-1; tentative D call: TRBD1 (7 bases). CDR1 is MNHEY and CDR2 is SMNVEV in the germline V gene (reference sequence). V dropped 5 bases and J dropped 7 bases, with 21 bases sitting between them. This CDR3 has 16 residues. This CDR3 reads CASSLPRRDSLNEQFF. The CDR3 DNA is TGTGCCAGCAGTCTCCCCCGGAGGGACAGCTTAAATGAGCAGTTCTTC.